Included here is one TCR beta chain sequence, with context. As yet, its antigen is unknown. V was cut by 5 bases and J by 5 bases, with 12 bases left in between. This CDR3 region has 13 residues. CDR1 and CDR2 from the germline V gene are SGHTA and FQGNSA. The table came from immunoSEQ multiplex PCR; TCRdb's copy has only in-frame clones and leaves some out. The profile shows roughly 76,000 clones, 86% of them singletons. The record originates from a study of T cell responses to AZD1222 COVID-19 vaccine. Study findings and constraints: The donor cohort was predominantly white British with a female majority, and clonal diversity may have been underestimated. The breadth and depth of Spike-specific TCRs increased once two AZD1222 doses had been given. Along spike, vaccine-associated CD4 TCRs were found throughout, with dominance at 160-218 and 743-854.

The specimen comprised peripheral blood, sampled on day 0 of AZD1222 vaccination. The chain combines TRBV7-2 with TRBJ2-5; no definite D call. This sequence was found in an adult in good health. The CDR3 protein is CASSGSSMETQYF. The DNA for the CDR3 is TGTGCCAGCAGCGGTAGCTCGATGGAGACCCAGTACTTC.